The 27 T cell receptor beta chains given below trace back to one sample, sequenced in a study of shared clonotypes between healthy human individuals. Data came from immunoSEQ multiplex PCR; TCRdb stores just in-frame clones and leaves some out. The top ten clones hold approximately 0.32% of a sample with some 380,000 clones, about 97% of them seen once. Sequenced: memory CD8+ T cells sorted from blood. Subset given: CD45RO+ cells pooled with CCR7-negative TemRA cells. Receptors were obtained from a man between 25 and 39 years old in good health.

The chain is built from TRBV5-4 and TRBJ2-7; D may be TRBD1 (6 bases). The CDR3 has 12 amino acids. CDR1 is SGHNT, CDR2 YYREEE, per germline (reference sequence). The V and J ends lost 4 bases and 1 base respectively, with 6 bases between them. CDR3 bases: TGTGCCAGCAGCAGGGGGTCCTACGAGCAGTACTTC. It specifies CASSRGSYEQYF.

The chain couples TRBV12-5 to TRBJ2-7; TRBD2 agrees at 9 bases. Germline CDR1 LGHNT, CDR2 FRNRAP. CDR3 size: 14 residues. Unmatched junction bases numbered 7, after V lost 5 bases and J lost 5 bases. The CDR3 region is CASGRWTSEHEQYF. Written as DNA, the CDR3 is TGTGCTAGTGGTCGATGGACTAGCGAACACGAGCAGTACTTC.

J is TRBJ2-7 and V is TRBV19, with TRBD2 matching over 11 bases. The CDR3 contains 16 residues. The J segment lost 6 bases and the V segment lost 5 bases, leaving 12 bases of the junction unmatched. The germline CDR1 and CDR2 sequences are LNHDA and SQIVND (reference sequence). The chain's CDR3 is CASSRTTSGKRGEQYF. CDR3 nucleotides: TGTGCCAGTAGTCGTACGACTAGCGGGAAGCGCGGCGAGCAGTACTTC.

The chain links TRBV5-1 to TRBJ2-5; 12 bases are shared with TRBD1. V was pared by 4 bases and J by 4 bases, with 2 bases of the junction left unmatched. Germline V lookup: CDR1 SGHRS, CDR2 YFSETQ. The CDR3 extends over 14 amino acids. The CDR3 protein is CASSRDRGRETQYF. The DNA for the CDR3 is TGCGCCAGCAGCCGGGACAGGGGGCGAGAGACCCAGTACTTC.

The chain recombines TRBV15 with TRBJ1-3, with 8 bases identical to TRBD1. CDR3 size: 16 residues. Germline V lookup: CDR1 LNHNV, CDR2 YYDKDF (reference sequence). Unmatched junction bases numbered 2, after V lost 1 base and J lost 0 bases. The CDR3 reads CATSRGQGTSGNTIYF. The DNA of the CDR3 is TGTGCCACCAGCAGAGGACAGGGGACCTCTGGAAACACCATATATTTT.

The J gene is TRBJ2-2, the V gene TRBV11-2; 8 nucleotides line up with TRBD2. This CDR3 has 18 amino acids. V lost 4 bases and J lost 0; bases outside the gene matches: 10. Germline values: CDR1 SGHAT, CDR2 FQNNGV. The CDR3 region is CASSSSRLLAANTGELFF. DNA for the CDR3: TGTGCCAGCAGCTCATCGCGATTACTAGCGGCGAACACCGGGGAGCTGTTTTTT.

The V gene is TRBV2, the J gene TRBJ1-2; D gene unclear. The CDR3 totals 11 residues. Trimming left V 3 bases short and J 7 bases short, with 6 bases between. Per germline, CDR1 SNHLY and CDR2 FYNNEI. CDR3 bases: TGTGCCAGCAGTGAGGGTTTTGGCTACACCTTC. Translation: CASSEGFGYTF.

J is TRBJ1-4 and V is TRBV6-6; maybe TRBD1 (6 bases). Germline CDR1 is MNHNY and CDR2 is SVGAGI (reference sequence). The CDR3 has 12 amino acids. V was cut by 8 bases and J by 4 bases, with 8 bases left in between. CDR3 residues: CASGGLNEKLFF. CDR3 in DNA: TGTGCCAGCGGGGGGCTTAATGAAAAACTGTTTTTT.

V gene TRBV25-1 combines with J gene TRBJ1-1; D is perhaps TRBD1 (5 bases). In germline, CDR1 is MGHDK, CDR2 SYGVNS. The CDR3 length is 13 residues. The V and J ends lost 1 base and 8 bases respectively, with 11 bases between them. The CDR3 DNA sequence: TGTGCCAGCAGTGAATGGGACGGTAAAGAAGCTTTCTTT. Translation gives CASSEWDGKEAFF. The full variable domain, its missing parts supplied by reference TRBV25-1 and TRBJ1-1, is EADIYQTPRYLVIGTGKKITLECSQTMGHDKMYWYQQDPGMELHLIHYSYGVNSTEKGDLSSESTVSRIRTEHFPLTLESARPSHTSQYLCASSEWDGKEAFFGQGTRLTVV.

J is TRBJ1-5 and V is TRBV2; no clear D gene. CDR3 length: 13 residues. The germline V and J ends were trimmed by 9 bases and 3 bases, with 12 bases remaining between them. Germline CDR1 SNHLY, CDR2 FYNNEI. The CDR3 DNA follows: TGTGCCAGTCGTTATGTGTTCAATCAGCCCCAGCATTTT. This codes for CASRYVFNQPQHF.

V is TRBV9 and J is TRBJ2-1, with D unresolved. Germline V lookup: CDR1 SGDLS, CDR2 YYNGEE. V gave up 3 bases and J gave up 4 bases, with 17 bases separating them. The CDR3 extends over 16 amino acids. CDR3 amino acids: CASSALADPLYNEQFF. CDR3 DNA sequence: TGTGCCAGCAGCGCGTTAGCAGACCCACTTTACAATGAGCAGTTCTTC.

The V gene is TRBV5-1, the J gene TRBJ2-1, with 16 bases identical to TRBD2. This CDR3 contains 15 residues. V gave up 4 bases and J gave up 8 bases; unmatched junction bases: 3. Germline V gives CDR1 SGHRS, CDR2 YFSETQ. The CDR3 loop reads CASSPGLAGGYEQFF. In DNA form, the CDR3 reads TGCGCCAGCAGCCCGGGACTAGCGGGAGGGTATGAGCAGTTCTTC.

V and J are TRBV12-1 and TRBJ2-7. TRBV12-1 constitutes a pseudogene. This CDR3 has 9 amino acids. The CDR3 here is CASSFEQYF. CDR3 DNA: TGTGCCAGCAGCTTCGAGCAGTACTTC.

The V call is TRBV7-2, the J call TRBJ2-3; perhaps TRBD1 as D (5 bases). V lost 3 bases and J lost 4, with 17 bases in between. The CDR3 is 16 residues long. Germline V gene lookup returns CDR1 SGHTA and CDR2 FQGNSA. The CDR3 protein is CASSFRSLQGADTQYF. Written as DNA, the CDR3 is TGTGCCAGCAGCTTCCGTTCTCTCCAGGGTGCAGATACGCAGTATTTT.

Comment on this clone: The sample contains more than one DNA sequence encoding this CDR3. This chain joins TRBV20-1 and TRBJ2-3; D is unresolved. V was cut by 3 bases and J by 4 bases, with 5 bases left in between. The CDR3 covers 11 residues. Germline loops: CDR1 DFQATT, CDR2 SNEGSKA (reference sequence). CDR3 amino acids: CSASPADTQYF. CDR3 DNA: TGCAGTGCTAGTCCCGCAGATACGCAGTATTTT.

This clone was observed once. The chain employs TRBV23-1 and TRBJ2-7, with no clear D. TRBV23-1 is given ORF status, its function remaining uncertain. V was pared by 0 bases and J by 0 bases, with 6 bases between. CDR3 size: 14 residues. CDR3 nucleotide sequence: TGCGCCAGCAGTCAATCGTGGAGCTCCTACGAGCAGTACTTC. As protein: CASSQSWSSYEQYF.

This chain links TRBV29-1 with TRBJ1-1; unclear D gene. Germline CDR1 is SQVTM and CDR2 is ANQGSEA. V lost 4 bases and J lost 4, with 13 bases in between. The CDR3 loop spans 13 amino acids. The CDR3 region has the DNA TGCAGCGTTGCCGCAGGAGTATTCACTGAAGCTTTCTTT. Its protein is CSVAAGVFTEAFF.

On this clone itself: This same CDR3 is encoded by further DNA sequences in the sample. The chain is built from TRBV18 and TRBJ1-5; D uncertain. V lost 4 bases and J 1 base, leaving 8 bases between the germline ends. Germline loops: CDR1 KGHSH, CDR2 LQKENI. This CDR3 is 14 amino acids long. The CDR3 DNA follows: TGTGCCAGCTCACGAGGACCGAGCAATCAGCCCCAGCATTTT. Its translation is CASSRGPSNQPQHF. The variable domain in full, with the rest retrieved from reference TRBV18 and TRBJ1-5, is NAGVMQNPRHLVRRRGQEARLRCSPMKGHSHVYWYRQLPEEGLKFMVYLQKENIIDESGMPKERFSAEFPKEGPSILRIQQVVRGDSAAYFCASSRGPSNQPQHFGDGTRLSIL.

In DNA, the CDR3 is TGTGCCAGCAGTGATCAGGGTGGTAATTCACCCCTCCACTTT. It translates to CASSDQGGNSPLHF. The chain is built from TRBV25-1 and TRBJ1-6; a weak D match, TRBD1 (5 bases). From germline, CDR1 is MGHDK and CDR2 SYGVNS. Trimming pared 3 bases from V and 6 bases from J, leaving 9 bases between. The CDR3 contains 14 residues. The full variable domain, rest sourced from reference TRBV25-1 and TRBJ1-6, is EADIYQTPRYLVIGTGKKITLECSQTMGHDKMYWYQQDPGMELHLIHYSYGVNSTEKGDLSSESTVSRIRTEHFPLTLESARPSHTSQYLCASSDQGGNSPLHFGNGTRLTVT.

The V call is TRBV29-1, the J call TRBJ1-1, with D possibly being TRBD1 (6 bases). Germline V gene lookup returns CDR1 SQVTM and CDR2 ANQGSEA. V was trimmed by 3 bases and J by 0 bases, leaving 23 bases between them. This CDR3 comprises 18 residues. CDR3 bases: TGCAGCGTTGACCCACTAATTACAGGGTCGGGGATGAACACTGAAGCTTTCTTT. It codes for CSVDPLITGSGMNTEAFF. Full variable domain (rest looked up from reference TRBV29-1 and TRBJ1-1): SAVISQKPSRDICQRGTSLTIQCQVDSQVTMMFWYRQQPGQSLTLIATANQGSEATYESGFVIDKFPISRPNLTFSTLTVSNMSPEDSSIYLCSVDPLITGSGMNTEAFFGQGTRLTVV.

This clone was seen only a few times. The chain couples TRBV7-3 to TRBJ1-1; D ambiguous. With 5 bases removed from V and 1 base from J, the gap between germline ends came to 8 bases. The CDR3 spans 13 residues. Germline V gives CDR1 SGHTA, CDR2 FQGTGA. CDR3 sequence reads: CASSLMGNTEAFF. For the CDR3, the DNA is TGTGCCAGCAGCCTAATGGGGAACACTGAAGCTTTCTTT.

This clone came up once. The genes are TRBV19 and TRBJ2-7, with D possibly TRBD1 on 7 matching bases. V was cut by 3 bases and J by 7 bases, with 10 bases left in between. This CDR3 contains 12 residues. Germline V CDR1 and CDR2: LNHDA, SQIVND (reference sequence). The CDR3 sequence is CASSIRGEEQYF. The CDR3 coding sequence is TGTGCCAGTAGTATCAGGGGGGAGGAGCAGTACTTC.

The V and J genes are TRBV5-4 and TRBJ1-1; 9 nucleotides agree with TRBD1. CDR3 length: 15 residues. The V gene's germline CDR1 is SGHNT and CDR2 YYREEE (reference sequence). The junction had 4 bases not matched to a gene; V was cut back by 0 bases and J by 4 bases. The CDR3 region has the DNA TGTGCCAGCAGCTTGGGGGCGACAGGGGGCACTGAAGCTTTCTTT. This translates into CASSLGATGGTEAFF.

For this clone: Within the sample, other DNA sequences also encode this same CDR3. The CDR3, as DNA: TGCGCCAGCAGCCGACAGGGGGCAACTAATGAAAAACTGTTTTTT. Protein: CASSRQGATNEKLFF. The chain carries TRBV4-1 and TRBJ1-4, with 9 bases matching TRBD1. V shed 4 bases and J 0 bases; nucleotides not matched to a gene: 0. The CDR3 is 15 residues long. Germline CDR1 reads MGHRA; CDR2 reads YSYEKL.

The chain employs TRBV28 and TRBJ1-5; no firm D call. V was pared by 2 bases and J by 3 bases, with 8 bases between. CDR3 length equals 14 residues. In germline, CDR1 is MDHEN, CDR2 SYDVKM. The CDR3 region is CASSLSQSNQPQHF. CDR3 coding DNA: TGTGCCAGCAGTTTAAGCCAGTCCAATCAGCCCCAGCATTTT.

This sequence joins TRBV6-4 and TRBJ1-2; D is uncertain. This CDR3 spans 15 amino acids. V was clipped by 0 bases and J by 5 bases, with 13 bases between them. Germline CDR1 and CDR2: MRHNA and SNTAGT. The CDR3 is CASSDSKPGGYGYTF. In nucleotides, the CDR3 is TGTGCCAGCAGTGACTCGAAACCAGGAGGGTATGGCTACACCTTC.

Remarks on this clone: This CDR3 is also generated by other DNA sequences in the sample. This sequence joins TRBV10-3 and TRBJ2-2; 10 nucleotides match TRBD1. J gave up 4 bases and V 4 bases, and 0 bases lay outside the gene matches. The CDR3 is made up of 14 amino acids. Germline lookup yields CDR1 ENHRY and CDR2 SYGVKD. This CDR3 reads CAISGTGGTGELFF. CDR3 nucleotides: TGTGCCATCAGTGGGACAGGGGGCACCGGGGAGCTGTTTTTT.